This T cell receptor beta chain was captured in a study of T cell responses to AZD1222 COVID-19 vaccine. The V gene's germline CDR1 is LNHDA and CDR2 SQIVND (reference sequence). The CDR3 totals 15 residues. V was cut by 0 bases and J by 5 bases, with 13 bases left in between. TCRdb keeps only in-frame clones here, not all; method: immunoSEQ multiplex PCR. This sample has roughly 120,000 clones, with 86% found just once. This receptor was obtained from an adult who received the AZD1222 COVID-19 vaccine. Sequenced material: peripheral blood, taken 28 days after the second AZD1222 dose. V usage is TRBV19 and J usage is TRBJ1-2; maybe TRBD1 (5 bases). The CDR3 is CASSIDGVQGYGYTF. The CDR3 DNA follows: TGTGCCAGTAGTATAGATGGCGTCCAGGGTTATGGCTACACCTTC. The entire variable domain, with the rest obtained from reference TRBV19 and TRBJ1-2, is as follows: DGGITQSPKYLFRKEGQNVTLSCEQNLNHDAMYWYRQDPGQGLRLIYYSQIVNDFQKGDIAEGYSVSREKKESFPLTVTSAQKNPTAFYLCASSIDGVQGYGYTFGSGTRLTVV.